These 10 T cell receptor beta chains came from one sample sequenced in a study of shared clonotypes between healthy human individuals. Using immunoSEQ multiplex PCR, the repertoire was profiled, and TCRdb retains in-frame clones only, with some absent. The data hold 2 million to 2.5 million clones, with approximately 94% observed a single time. Naive CD8 cells lacked CD45RO, underwent positive selection for CCR7 and left out terminally differentiated effector memory CD45RA+ cells. The specimen sequenced was naive CD8+ T cells from PBMCs. Source of these receptors: a man aged 18-30 years in good health. Some clones in this sample may be carry-over from other donors' samples.

The chain has TRBV6-6 and TRBJ2-2; D perhaps matches TRBD1 (6 bases). This CDR3 is 15 amino acids long. Germline CDR1 MNHNY, CDR2 SVGAGI (reference sequence). V gave up 5 bases and J gave up 1 base, with 11 bases separating them. CDR3 region: CASSHRVGNTGELFF. In DNA form, the CDR3 reads TGTGCCAGCAGTCACAGGGTCGGGAACACCGGGGAGCTGTTTTTT.

The rearrangement joins TRBV10-2 to TRBJ1-5; unclear D gene. Deletions cut 10 bases from V and 2 bases from J, with 12 bases between. CDR1 is WSHSY, CDR2 SAAADI, per germline. The CDR3 contains 13 residues. The CDR3 region is CATKGWGNQPQHF. The CDR3 DNA follows: TGCGCCACGAAAGGATGGGGCAATCAGCCCCAGCATTTT.

This chain connects TRBV27 to TRBJ2-7, with a weak D call TRBD2 (5 bases). Germline V CDR1 and CDR2: MNHEY, SMNVEV (reference sequence). Deletions cut 4 bases from V and 1 base from J, with 11 bases between. This CDR3 has 14 residues. The chain's CDR3 is CASSSLTRSYEQYF. CDR3 bases: TGTGCCAGCAGTTCCCTAACTAGATCCTACGAGCAGTACTTC.

The chain combines TRBV5-1 with TRBJ2-3; TRBD2 agrees at 10 bases. V shed 4 bases, J shed 3 bases, and the junction held 11 bases outside the gene matches. The CDR3 runs to 17 residues. Germline CDR1 SGHRS, CDR2 YFSETQ. CDR3 sequence: CASSSVPSGGGTDTQYF. As DNA, the CDR3 is TGCGCCAGCAGCAGCGTCCCTAGCGGGGGAGGGACAGATACGCAGTATTTT. Supplemented by reference TRBV5-1 and TRBJ2-3, the full variable domain reads KAGVTQTPRYLIKTRGQQVTLSCSPISGHRSVSWYQQTPGQGLQFLFEYFSETQRNKGNFPGRFSGRQFSNSRSEMNVSTLELGDSALYLCASSSVPSGGGTDTQYFGPGTRLTVL.

The V and J genes are TRBV19 and TRBJ2-2, with 7 bases aligning to TRBD1. Germline V gene lookup returns CDR1 LNHDA and CDR2 SQIVND (reference sequence). The CDR3 has 18 amino acids. The trim removed 1 base at V and 5 bases at J, leaving 13 bases unmatched. The CDR3 spells CASSIALYRGVPTGELFF. CDR3 in DNA: TGTGCCAGTAGTATAGCGCTATACAGGGGAGTCCCTACCGGGGAGCTGTTTTTT.

This clone was seen just once. The rearrangement links TRBV6-6 to TRBJ2-5, with unresolved D. The last part of the DNA fits TRBJ2-7 better; the J call may be wrong. Germline loops: CDR1 MNHNY, CDR2 SVGAGI (reference sequence). The CDR3 runs to 13 residues. CDR3 amino acids: CASSYSEAYEQYF. DNA of the CDR3: TGTGCCAGCAGTTATTCCGAGGCCTACGAGCAGTACTTC.

The rearrangement joins TRBV7-6 to TRBJ1-3; 9 bases map to TRBD1. Germline V gene sequence: CDR1 SGHVS, CDR2 FNYEAQ. The CDR3 totals 15 residues. Trimming at V came to 5 bases and at J to 1 base, leaving 3 bases not matched to a gene. The CDR3 DNA reads TGTGCCAGCAGCCCTGGGACAGGGTCTGGAAACACCATATATTTT. It encodes CASSPGTGSGNTIYF.

This chain uses TRBV14 with TRBJ1-5; tentatively, D is TRBD1 (5 bases). The germline V gene has CDR1 SGHDN and CDR2 FVKESK. The V end lost 0 bases, the J end lost 4 bases, and 13 bases lay between the germline ends. CDR3 length equals 16 residues. This CDR3 is CASSQDGRQGNQPQHF. In DNA, the CDR3 is TGTGCCAGCAGCCAAGATGGAAGGCAGGGTAATCAGCCCCAGCATTTT.

The chain recombines TRBV5-1 with TRBJ2-2; perhaps TRBD2 as D (6 bases). Germline V CDR1 and CDR2: SGHRS, YFSETQ. There are 18 residues in the CDR3. V lost 4 bases, J lost 3 bases, and 22 bases lay in between. As DNA, the CDR3 is TGCGCCAGCAGCCCCGGGACTCTTCATTACGCGGACACCGGGGAGCTGTTTTTT. Translating gives CASSPGTLHYADTGELFF.

The rearrangement joins TRBV7-9 to TRBJ1-2; D unclear. V lost 6 bases, J lost 4 bases, and 15 bases lay in between. CDR1 is SEHNR, CDR2 FQNEAQ, per germline (reference sequence). This CDR3 has 14 amino acids. The CDR3 DNA reads as TGTGCCAGCAGGGGCCCCAACGAGGGCTATGGCTACACCTTC. The encoded protein is CASRGPNEGYGYTF.